This T cell receptor (beta chain) was profiled in a study of cytomegalovirus exposure and HLA in healthy donors. As regards this clone: Its antigen is not known. Other DNA variants within this sample encode the same CDR3.

The CDR3 spans 11 residues. V lost 2 bases and J lost 5, with 4 bases in between. In germline, CDR1 is MNHNS, CDR2 SASEGT. Primers: 60 Vbeta forward and 13 Jbeta reverse. Sequencing used immunoSEQ multiplex PCR; TCRdb keeps in-frame clones, though not all of them. The sample has under 170,000 clones, around 79% seen once. Study-wide results and caveats: For cytomegalovirus status, the classifier reportedly gave diagnoses with high specificity and sensitivity. Most of the CMV-associated TCR beta chains (in a later analysis) appeared to be HLA-restricted. Earlier findings revealed that most TCR beta V segments proved productive either about 87% or about 30% of the time.

This clonotype was sampled from a human donor in good health. The sample was PBMCs. V and J are TRBV6-1 and TRBJ2-7, with D unresolved. In DNA, the CDR3 is TGTGCCAGCAGTGAACGCGACGAGCAGTACTTC. It translates to CASSERDEQYF.